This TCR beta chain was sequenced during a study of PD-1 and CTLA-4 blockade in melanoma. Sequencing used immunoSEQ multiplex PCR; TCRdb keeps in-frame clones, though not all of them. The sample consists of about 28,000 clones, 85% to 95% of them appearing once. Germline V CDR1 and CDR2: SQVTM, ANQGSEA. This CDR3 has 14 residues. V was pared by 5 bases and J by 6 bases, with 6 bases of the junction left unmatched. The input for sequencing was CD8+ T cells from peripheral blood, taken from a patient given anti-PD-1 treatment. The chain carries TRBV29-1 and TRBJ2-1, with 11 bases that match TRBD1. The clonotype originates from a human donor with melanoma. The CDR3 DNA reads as TGCAGCGTTCGGGACAGGGGGAATAGCAATGAGCAGTTCTTC. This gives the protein CSVRDRGNSNEQFF.